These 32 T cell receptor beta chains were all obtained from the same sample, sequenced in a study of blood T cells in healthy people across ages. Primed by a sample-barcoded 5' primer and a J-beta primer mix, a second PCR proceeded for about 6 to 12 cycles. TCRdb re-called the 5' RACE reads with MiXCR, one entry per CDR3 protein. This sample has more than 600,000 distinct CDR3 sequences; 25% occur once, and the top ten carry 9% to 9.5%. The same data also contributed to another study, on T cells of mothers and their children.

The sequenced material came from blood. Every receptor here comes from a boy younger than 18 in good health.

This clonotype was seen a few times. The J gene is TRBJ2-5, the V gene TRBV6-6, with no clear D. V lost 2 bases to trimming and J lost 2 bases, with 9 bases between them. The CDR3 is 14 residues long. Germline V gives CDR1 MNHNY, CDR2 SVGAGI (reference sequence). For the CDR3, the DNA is TGTGCCAGCAGTTACGTGGAACAACAAGAGACCCAGTACTTC. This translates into CASSYVEQQETQYF.

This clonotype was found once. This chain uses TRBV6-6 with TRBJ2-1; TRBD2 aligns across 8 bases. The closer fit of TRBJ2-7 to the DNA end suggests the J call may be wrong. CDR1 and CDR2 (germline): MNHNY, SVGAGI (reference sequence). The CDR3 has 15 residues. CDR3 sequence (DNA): TGTGCCAGCAGTCATAGCGGGGAGGGCTCCTACGAGCAGTACTTC. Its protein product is CASSHSGEGSYEQYF.

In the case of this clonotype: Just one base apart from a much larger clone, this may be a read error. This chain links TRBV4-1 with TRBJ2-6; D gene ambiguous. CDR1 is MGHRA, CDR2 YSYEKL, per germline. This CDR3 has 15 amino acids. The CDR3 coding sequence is TGCGTCAGCAGCCAAGAAGGGTCTGGGGCCAACGTCCTGACTTTC. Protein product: CVSSQEGSGANVLTF.

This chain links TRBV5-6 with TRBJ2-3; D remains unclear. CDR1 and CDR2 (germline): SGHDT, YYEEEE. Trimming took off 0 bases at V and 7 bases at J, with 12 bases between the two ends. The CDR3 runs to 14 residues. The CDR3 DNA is TGTGCCAGCAGCTTGGCAACCGATTTGAATACGCAGTATTTT. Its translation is CASSLATDLNTQYF.

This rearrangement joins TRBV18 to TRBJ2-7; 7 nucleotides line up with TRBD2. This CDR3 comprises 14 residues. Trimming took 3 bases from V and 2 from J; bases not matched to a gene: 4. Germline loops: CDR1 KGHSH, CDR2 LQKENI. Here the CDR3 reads CASSPWLAAYEQYF. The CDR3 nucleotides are TGTGCCAGCTCACCGTGGCTAGCGGCCTACGAGCAGTACTTC.

In DNA form, the CDR3 reads TGTGCCAGCAGCTACCCCGGGACTAGCTTCGATGAGCAGTTCTTC. Protein: CASSYPGTSFDEQFF. The chain joins TRBV7-3 to TRBJ2-1, with TRBD2 matching over 9 bases. Germline V gene sequence: CDR1 SGHTA, CDR2 FQGTGA. V trimming: 4 bases; J trimming: 8 bases; junction bases outside the gene matches: 9. There are 15 residues in the CDR3.

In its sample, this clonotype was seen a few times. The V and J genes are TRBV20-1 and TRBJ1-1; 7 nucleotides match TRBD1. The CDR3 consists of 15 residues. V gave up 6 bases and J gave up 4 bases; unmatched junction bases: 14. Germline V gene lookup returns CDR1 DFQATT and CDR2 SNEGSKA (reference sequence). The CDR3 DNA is TGCAGTGCAGGACCTAGACAGGGCGAGGGCACTGAAGCTTTCTTT. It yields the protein CSAGPRQGEGTEAFF.

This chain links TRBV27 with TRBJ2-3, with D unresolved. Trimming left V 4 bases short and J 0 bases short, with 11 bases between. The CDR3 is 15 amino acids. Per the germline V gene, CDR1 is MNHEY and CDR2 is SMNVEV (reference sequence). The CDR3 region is CASSSVMASTDTQYF. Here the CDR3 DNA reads TGTGCCAGCAGTTCCGTTATGGCGAGCACAGATACGCAGTATTTT.

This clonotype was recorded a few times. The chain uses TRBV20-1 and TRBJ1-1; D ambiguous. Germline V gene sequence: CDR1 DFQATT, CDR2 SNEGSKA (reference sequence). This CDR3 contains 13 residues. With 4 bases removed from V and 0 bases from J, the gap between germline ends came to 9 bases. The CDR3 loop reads CSATRIMNTEAFF. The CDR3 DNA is TGCAGTGCTACAAGAATCATGAACACTGAAGCTTTCTTT.

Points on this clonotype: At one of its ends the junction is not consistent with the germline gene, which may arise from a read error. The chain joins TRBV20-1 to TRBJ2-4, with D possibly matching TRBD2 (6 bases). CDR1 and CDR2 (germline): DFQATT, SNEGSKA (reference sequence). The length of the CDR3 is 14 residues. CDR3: CSARDRETENIKYF. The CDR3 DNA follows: TGCAGTGCTAGAGATCGGGAGACGGAGAACATTAAGTACTTC.

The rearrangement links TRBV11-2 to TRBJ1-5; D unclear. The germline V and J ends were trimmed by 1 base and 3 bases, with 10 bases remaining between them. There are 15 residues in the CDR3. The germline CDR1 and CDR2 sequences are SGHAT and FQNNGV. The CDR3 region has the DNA TGTGCCAGCAGCTTAGGAGGATTCCCCAATCAGCCCCAGCATTTT. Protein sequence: CASSLGGFPNQPQHF. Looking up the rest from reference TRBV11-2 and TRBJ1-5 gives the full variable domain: EAGVAQSPRYKIIEKRQSVAFWCNPISGHATLYWYQQILGQGPKLLIQFQNNGVVDDSQLPKDRFSAERLKGVDSTLKIQPAKLEDSAVYLCASSLGGFPNQPQHFGDGTRLSIL.

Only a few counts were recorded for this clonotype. DNA for the CDR3: TGTGCCAGCAGTCCAGAGGACAGGGGTAGCGAGCAGTACTTC. Protein product: CASSPEDRGSEQYF. V and J are TRBV28 and TRBJ2-7; 9 bases align to TRBD1. This CDR3 is built from 14 residues. Germline loops: CDR1 MDHEN, CDR2 SYDVKM. V lost 5 bases to trimming and J lost 6 bases; unmatched junction nucleotides: 8.

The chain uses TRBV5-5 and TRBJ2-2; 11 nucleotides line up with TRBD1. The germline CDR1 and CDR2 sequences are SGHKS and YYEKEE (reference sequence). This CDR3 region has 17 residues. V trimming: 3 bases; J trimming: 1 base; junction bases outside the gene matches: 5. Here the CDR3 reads CASSWTGGIGNTGELFF. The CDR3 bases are TGTGCCAGCAGCTGGACAGGGGGCATCGGGAACACCGGGGAGCTGTTTTTT. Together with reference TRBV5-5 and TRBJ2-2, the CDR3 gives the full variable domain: DAGVTQSPTHLIKTRGQQVTLRCSPISGHKSVSWYQQVLGQGPQFIFQYYEKEERGRGNFPDRFSARQFPNYSSELNVNALLLGDSALYLCASSWTGGIGNTGELFFGEGSRLTVL.

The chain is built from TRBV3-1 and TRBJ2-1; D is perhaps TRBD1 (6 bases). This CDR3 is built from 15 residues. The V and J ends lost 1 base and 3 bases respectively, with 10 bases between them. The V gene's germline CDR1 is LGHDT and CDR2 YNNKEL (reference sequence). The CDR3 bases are TGTGCCAGCAGCCAAGGACAGGCCCTCTACAATGAGCAGTTCTTC. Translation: CASSQGQALYNEQFF.

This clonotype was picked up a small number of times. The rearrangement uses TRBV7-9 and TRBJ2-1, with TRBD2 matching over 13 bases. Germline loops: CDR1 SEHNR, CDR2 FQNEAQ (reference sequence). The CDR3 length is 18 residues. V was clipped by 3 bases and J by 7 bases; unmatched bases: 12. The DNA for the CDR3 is TGTGCCAGCAGCTTTCCCGGGACTAGCGGGATAGGATCGAATGAGCAGTTCTTC. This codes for CASSFPGTSGIGSNEQFF. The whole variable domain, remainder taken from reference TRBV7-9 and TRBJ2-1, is DTGVSQNPRHKITKRGQNVTFRCDPISEHNRLYWYRQTLGQGPEFLTYFQNEAQLEKSRLLSDRFSAERPKGSFSTLEIQRTEQGDSAMYLCASSFPGTSGIGSNEQFFGPGTRLTVL.

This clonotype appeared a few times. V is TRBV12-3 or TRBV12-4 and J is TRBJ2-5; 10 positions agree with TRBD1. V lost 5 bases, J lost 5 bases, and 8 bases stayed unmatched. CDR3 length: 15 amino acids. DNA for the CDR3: TGTGCCAGCAGTCCGCCCCGGGACAGGGGTGAGACCCAGTACTTC. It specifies CASSPPRDRGETQYF.

CDR3: CSARAVRGQNREQYF. CDR3 in DNA: TGCAGTGCTAGGGCGGTAAGGGGGCAGAATCGCGAGCAGTACTTC. The J gene is TRBJ2-5, the V gene TRBV20-1; 7 bases match TRBD1. The J call may be wrong; the DNA end is better matched by TRBJ2-7. The CDR3 loop spans 15 amino acids. CDR1 is DFQATT and CDR2 is SNEGSKA in the germline V gene (reference sequence).

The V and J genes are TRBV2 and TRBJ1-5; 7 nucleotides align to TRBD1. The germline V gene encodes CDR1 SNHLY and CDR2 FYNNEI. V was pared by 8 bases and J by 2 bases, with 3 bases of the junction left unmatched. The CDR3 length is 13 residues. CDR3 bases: TGTGCCAGCGACAGGGAGGGCAATCAGCCCCAGCATTTT. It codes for CASDREGNQPQHF.

In DNA form, the CDR3 reads TGTGCCAGCAGCGCGTCCACTTTAAGTCCGGACACCGGGGAGCTGTTTTTT. Translation: CASSASTLSPDTGELFF. The rearrangement joins TRBV9 to TRBJ2-2, with unresolved D. The germline V and J ends were trimmed by 3 bases and 3 bases, with 18 bases remaining between them. Germline CDR1 and CDR2: SGDLS and YYNGEE. This CDR3 has 17 residues.

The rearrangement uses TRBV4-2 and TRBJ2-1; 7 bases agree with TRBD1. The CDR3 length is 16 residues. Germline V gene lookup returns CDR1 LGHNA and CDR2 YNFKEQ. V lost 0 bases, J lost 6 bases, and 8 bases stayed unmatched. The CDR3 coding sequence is TGTGCCAGCAGCCAAGAGTTGAGGGGGCCAGGCAATGAGCAGTTCTTC. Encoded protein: CASSQELRGPGNEQFF.

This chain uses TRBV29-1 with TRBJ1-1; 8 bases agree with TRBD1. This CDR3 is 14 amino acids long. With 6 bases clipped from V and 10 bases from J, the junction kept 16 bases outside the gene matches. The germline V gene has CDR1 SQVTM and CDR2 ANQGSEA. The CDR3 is CSVGEIAGGSRAFF. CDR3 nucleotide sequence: TGCAGCGTGGGCGAAATTGCAGGGGGCTCGCGAGCTTTCTTT.

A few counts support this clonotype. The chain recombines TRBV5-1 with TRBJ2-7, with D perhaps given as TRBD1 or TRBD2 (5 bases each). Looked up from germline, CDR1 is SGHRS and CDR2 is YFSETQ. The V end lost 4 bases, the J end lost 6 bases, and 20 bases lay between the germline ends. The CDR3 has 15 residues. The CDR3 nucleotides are TGCGCCAGCAGCCCTTCGGGGACCGAGACCGGCGAGCAGTACTTC. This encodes CASSPSGTETGEQYF.

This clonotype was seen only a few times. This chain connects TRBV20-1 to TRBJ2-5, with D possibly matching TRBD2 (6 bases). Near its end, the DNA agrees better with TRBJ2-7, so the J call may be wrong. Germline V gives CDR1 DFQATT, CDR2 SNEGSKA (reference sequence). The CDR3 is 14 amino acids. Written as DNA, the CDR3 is TGCAGTGCTAGAGTAATAGGGCGGGATTACGAGCAGTACTTC. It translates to CSARVIGRDYEQYF.

This chain's CDR3 is CASSFRSGELFF. Written as DNA, the CDR3 is TGTGCCAGCAGCTTCCGCAGCGGGGAGCTGTTTTTT. This sequence joins TRBV7-8 and TRBJ2-2, with unresolved D. This CDR3 contains 12 residues. V lost 3 bases and J lost 7, with 6 bases in between. Germline V gene lookup returns CDR1 SGHVS and CDR2 FQNEAQ.

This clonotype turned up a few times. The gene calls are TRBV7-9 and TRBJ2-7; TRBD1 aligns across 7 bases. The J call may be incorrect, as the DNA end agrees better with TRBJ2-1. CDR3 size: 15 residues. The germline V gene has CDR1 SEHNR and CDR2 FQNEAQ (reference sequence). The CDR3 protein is CASSHTGVYDYEQFF. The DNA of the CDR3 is TGTGCCAGCAGCCATACAGGGGTCTACGACTACGAGCAGTTCTTC.

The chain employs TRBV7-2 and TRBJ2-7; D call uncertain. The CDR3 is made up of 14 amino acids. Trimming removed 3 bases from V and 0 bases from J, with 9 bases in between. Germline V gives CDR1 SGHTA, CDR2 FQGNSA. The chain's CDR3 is CASSFRKSSYEQYF. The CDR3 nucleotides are TGTGCCAGCAGCTTCAGGAAATCCTCCTACGAGCAGTACTTC.

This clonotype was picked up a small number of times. The CDR3 loop reads CSSQTGGETQYF. The CDR3 bases are TGCAGTTCTCAAACAGGGGGAGAGACCCAGTACTTC. V usage is TRBV20-1 and J usage is TRBJ2-5; 8 bases line up with TRBD1. The CDR3 extends over 12 amino acids. CDR1 and CDR2 (germline): DFQATT, SNEGSKA (reference sequence). The junction had 6 bases not matched to a gene; V was cut back by 8 bases and J by 4 bases.

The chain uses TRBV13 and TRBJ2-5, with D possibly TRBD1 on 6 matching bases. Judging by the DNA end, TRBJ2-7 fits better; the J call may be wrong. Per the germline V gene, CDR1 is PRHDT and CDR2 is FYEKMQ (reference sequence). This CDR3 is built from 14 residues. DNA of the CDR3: TGTGCCAGCAGCTCAGGGGACGCCGCCTACGAGCAGTACTTC. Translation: CASSSGDAAYEQYF.

The CDR3 spells CSARDVAGGPYEQFF. CDR3 DNA: TGCAGTGCTAGAGATGTAGCGGGGGGGCCATATGAGCAGTTCTTC. The genes are TRBV20-1 and TRBJ2-5; 11 bases are shared with TRBD2. The DNA end is more similar to TRBJ2-1, so the J call may be wrong. In germline, CDR1 is DFQATT, CDR2 SNEGSKA (reference sequence). The CDR3 extends over 15 amino acids.

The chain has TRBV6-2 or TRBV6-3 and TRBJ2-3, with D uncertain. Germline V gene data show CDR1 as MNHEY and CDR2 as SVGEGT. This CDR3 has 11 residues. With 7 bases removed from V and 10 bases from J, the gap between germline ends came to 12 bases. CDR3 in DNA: TGTGCCAGCACCTCCCTCGTAGCGCAGTATTTT. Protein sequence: CASTSLVAQYF.

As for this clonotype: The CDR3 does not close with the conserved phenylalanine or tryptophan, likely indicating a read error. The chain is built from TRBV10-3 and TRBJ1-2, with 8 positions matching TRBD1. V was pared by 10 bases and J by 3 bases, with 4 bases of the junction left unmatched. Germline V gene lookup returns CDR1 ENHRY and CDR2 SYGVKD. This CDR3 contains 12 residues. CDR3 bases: TGTGCCACTGGACAGGGTGACTATGGCTACACCCTC. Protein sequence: CATGQGDYGYTL.

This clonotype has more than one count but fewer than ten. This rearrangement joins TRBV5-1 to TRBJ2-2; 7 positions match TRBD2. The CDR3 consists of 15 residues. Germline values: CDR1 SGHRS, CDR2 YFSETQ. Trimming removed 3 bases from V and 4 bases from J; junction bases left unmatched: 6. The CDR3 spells CASSWGGQTTGELFF. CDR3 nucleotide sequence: TGCGCCAGCAGCTGGGGGGGTCAGACCACCGGGGAGCTGTTTTTT.